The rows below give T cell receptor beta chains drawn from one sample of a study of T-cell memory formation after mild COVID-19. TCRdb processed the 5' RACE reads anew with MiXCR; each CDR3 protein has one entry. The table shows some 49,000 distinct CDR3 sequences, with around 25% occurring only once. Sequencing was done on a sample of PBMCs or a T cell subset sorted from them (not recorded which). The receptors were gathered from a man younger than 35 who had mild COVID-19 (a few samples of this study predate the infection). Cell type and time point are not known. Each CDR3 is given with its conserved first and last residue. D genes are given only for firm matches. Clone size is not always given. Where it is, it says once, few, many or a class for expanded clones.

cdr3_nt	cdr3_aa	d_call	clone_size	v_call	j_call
TGCGCCAGCAGCTTGGGGTGGACAGGGCTTTCGGACACCGGGGAGCTGTTTTTT	CASSLGWTGLSDTGELFF	TRBD1	.	TRBV5-1	TRBJ2-2
TGCGCCAGCAGCCAAGACTCTGCAGGGCCCGGGGAGCTGTTTTTT	CASSQDSAGPGELFF	.	few	TRBV4-3	TRBJ2-2
TGTGCCAGCAGCTTAGACCGGTTTGACAATGAGCAGTTCTTC	CASSLDRFDNEQFF	.	.	TRBV11-2	TRBJ2-1
TGCGCCAGCAGTAGCAAACGGGGGGGCCGGGATGAGCAGTTCTTC	CASSSKRGGRDEQFF	TRBD2	.	TRBV10-2	TRBJ2-1
TGCGCCAGCAGCCAAGAGGACAGACGGGAGCAGTTCTTC	CASSQEDRREQFF	.	.	TRBV4-3	TRBJ2-1
TGTGCCAGCAGTAGCACTTATGGCTACACCTTC	CASSSTYGYTF	.	.	TRBV12-3/TRBV12-4	TRBJ1-2
TGTGCCAGCAGCAGCGGGACAGGGGCCTTCTACGAGCAGTACTTC	CASSSGTGAFYEQYF	TRBD1	.	TRBV7-2	TRBJ2-7
TGTGCCAGCAGCGTAGGACACGATCATGAGCAGTTCTTC	CASSVGHDHEQFF	.	.	TRBV9	TRBJ2-1
TGTGCCAGCAGTCCTGACGGAAACAATGAGCAGTTCTTC	CASSPDGNNEQFF	.	.	TRBV7-8	TRBJ2-1
TGCGCCAGCAGCTCCCCATCCGCGAACACTGAAGCTTTCTTT	CASSSPSANTEAFF	.	few	TRBV5-1	TRBJ1-1
TGTGCCAGCAGCCCGATTGAAAGCTCCTACAATGAGCAGTTCTTC	CASSPIESSYNEQFF	.	.	TRBV11-3	TRBJ2-1
TGCGCCAGCAGCTTGCCACGGATGCTGGTAGGGGCCAACGTCCTGACTTTC	CASSLPRMLVGANVLTF	.	.	TRBV5-1	TRBJ2-6
TGTGCCAGCAGCGCCGCGCAGGGGATCGGGGAGACCCAGTACTTC	CASSAAQGIGETQYF	.	few	TRBV7-9	TRBJ2-5
TGTGCCAGCAGCTTAGTCCCTAGCGGGGGGTGGCAAGAGACCCAGTACTTC	CASSLVPSGGWQETQYF	TRBD2	.	TRBV11-2	TRBJ2-5
TGTGCCAGCAGCTGGGCGGCGGCAGCGGCCGAGGGTGGCTACACCTTC	CASSWAAAAAEGGYTF	.	few	TRBV7-9	TRBJ1-2
TGTGCCACCAATCTCGGGGGGACCACCGGGGAGCTGTTTTTT	CATNLGGTTGELFF	TRBD2	.	TRBV12-3/TRBV12-4	TRBJ2-2
TGTGCCAGCAGCTTGGCCACCGGGGGAACAGATACGCAGTATTTT	CASSLATGGTDTQYF	.	few	TRBV5-8	TRBJ2-3
TGTGCCAGCACCATGAACACTGAAGCTTTCTTT	CASTMNTEAFF	.	.	TRBV6-2/TRBV6-3	TRBJ1-1